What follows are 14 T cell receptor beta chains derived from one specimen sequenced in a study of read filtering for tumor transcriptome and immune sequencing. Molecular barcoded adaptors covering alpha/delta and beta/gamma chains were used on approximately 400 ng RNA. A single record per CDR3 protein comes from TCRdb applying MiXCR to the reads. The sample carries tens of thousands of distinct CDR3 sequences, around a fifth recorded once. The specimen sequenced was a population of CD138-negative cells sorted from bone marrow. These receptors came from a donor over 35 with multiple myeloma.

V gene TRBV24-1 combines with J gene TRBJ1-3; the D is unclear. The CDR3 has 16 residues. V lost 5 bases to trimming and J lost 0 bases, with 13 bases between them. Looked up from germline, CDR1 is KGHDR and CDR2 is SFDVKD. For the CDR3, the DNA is TGTGCCACCAGTGCTCGGTCGGGAGACTCTGGAAACACCATATATTTT. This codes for CATSARSGDSGNTIYF.

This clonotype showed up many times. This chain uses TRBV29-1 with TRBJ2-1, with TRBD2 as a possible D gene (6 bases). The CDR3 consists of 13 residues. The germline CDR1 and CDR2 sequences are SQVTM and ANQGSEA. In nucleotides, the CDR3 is TGCACCATTGGGGGGACGCCCTACAATGAGCAGTTCTTC. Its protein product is CTIGGTPYNEQFF.

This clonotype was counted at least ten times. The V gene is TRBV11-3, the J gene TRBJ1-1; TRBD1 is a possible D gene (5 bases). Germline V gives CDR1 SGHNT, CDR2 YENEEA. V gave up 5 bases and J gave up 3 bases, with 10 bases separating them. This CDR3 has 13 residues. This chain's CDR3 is CASSATEYTEAFF. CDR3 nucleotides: TGTGCCAGCAGCGCGACAGAGTACACTGAAGCTTTCTTT. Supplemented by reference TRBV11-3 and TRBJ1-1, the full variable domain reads EAGVVQSPRYKIIEKKQPVAFWCNPISGHNTLYWYLQNLGQGPELLIRYENEEAVDDSQLPKDRFSAERLKGVDSTLKIQPAELGDSAVYLCASSATEYTEAFFGQGTRLTVV.

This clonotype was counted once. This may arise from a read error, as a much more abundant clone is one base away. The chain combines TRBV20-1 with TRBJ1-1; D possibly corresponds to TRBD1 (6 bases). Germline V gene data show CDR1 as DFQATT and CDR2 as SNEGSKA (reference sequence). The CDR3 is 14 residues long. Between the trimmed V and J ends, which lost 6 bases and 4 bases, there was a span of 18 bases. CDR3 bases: TGCAGTGCCGGCCCGACAGGAGTGAGCACTGAAGCTTTCTTT. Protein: CSAGPTGVSTEAFF.

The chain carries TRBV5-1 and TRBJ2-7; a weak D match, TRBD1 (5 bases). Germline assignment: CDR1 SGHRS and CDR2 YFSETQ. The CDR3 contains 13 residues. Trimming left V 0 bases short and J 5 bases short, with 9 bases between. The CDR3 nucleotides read TGCGCCAGCAGCTTGGACAGGAGCAACGAGCAGTACTTC. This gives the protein CASSLDRSNEQYF.

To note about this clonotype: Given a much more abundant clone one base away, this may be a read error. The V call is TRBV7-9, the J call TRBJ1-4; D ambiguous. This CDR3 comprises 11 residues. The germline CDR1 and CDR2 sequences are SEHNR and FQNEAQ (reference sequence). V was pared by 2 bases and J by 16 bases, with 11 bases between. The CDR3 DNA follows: TGTGCCAGCAGCTTAAAAGATACGCAGTTTTTT. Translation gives CASSLKDTQFF.

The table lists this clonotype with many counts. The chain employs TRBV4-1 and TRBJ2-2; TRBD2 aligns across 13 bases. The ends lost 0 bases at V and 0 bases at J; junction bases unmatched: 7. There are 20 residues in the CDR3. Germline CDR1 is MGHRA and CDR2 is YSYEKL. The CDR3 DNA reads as TGCGCCAGCAGCCAAGATCCGCGACTAGCGGGGGGCACGAACACCGGGGAGCTGTTTTTT. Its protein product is CASSQDPRLAGGTNTGELFF.

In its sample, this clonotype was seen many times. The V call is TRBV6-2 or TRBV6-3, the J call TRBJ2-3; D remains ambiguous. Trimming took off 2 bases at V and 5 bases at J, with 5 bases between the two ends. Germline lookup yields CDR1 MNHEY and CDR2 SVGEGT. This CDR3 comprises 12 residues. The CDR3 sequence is CASSYIGDTQYF. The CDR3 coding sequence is TGTGCCAGCAGTTACATCGGAGATACGCAGTATTTT.

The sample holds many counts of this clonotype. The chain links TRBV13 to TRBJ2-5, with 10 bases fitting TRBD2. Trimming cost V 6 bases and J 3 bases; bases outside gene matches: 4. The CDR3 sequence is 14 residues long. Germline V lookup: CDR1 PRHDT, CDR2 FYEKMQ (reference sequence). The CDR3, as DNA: TGTGCCAGCAGTAGCGGGGGGTCAAAAGAGACCCAGTACTTC. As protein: CASSSGGSKETQYF.

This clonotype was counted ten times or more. The CDR3 DNA follows: TGTGCCAGCAGTCCCGGGACAGGCCAATACAATGAGCAGTTCTTC. Translated, it gives CASSPGTGQYNEQFF. This chain joins TRBV12-3 or TRBV12-4 and TRBJ2-1, with 8 positions matching TRBD1. This CDR3 is built from 15 residues. Trimming removed 5 bases from V and 4 bases from J; junction bases left unmatched: 7.

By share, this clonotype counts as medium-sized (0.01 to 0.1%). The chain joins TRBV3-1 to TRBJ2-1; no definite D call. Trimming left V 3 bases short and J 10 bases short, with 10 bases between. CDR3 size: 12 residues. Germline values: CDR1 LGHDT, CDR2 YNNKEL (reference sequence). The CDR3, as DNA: TGTGCCAGCAGCCATCGGTTAGAGGAGCAGTTCTTC. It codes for CASSHRLEEQFF.

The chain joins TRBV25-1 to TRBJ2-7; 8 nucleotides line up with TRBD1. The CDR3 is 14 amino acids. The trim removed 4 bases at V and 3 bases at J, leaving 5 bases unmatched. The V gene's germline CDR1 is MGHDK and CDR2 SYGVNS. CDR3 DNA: TGTGCCAGCAGTGGGACAGGGAAGGGCTACGAGCAGTACTTC. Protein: CASSGTGKGYEQYF.

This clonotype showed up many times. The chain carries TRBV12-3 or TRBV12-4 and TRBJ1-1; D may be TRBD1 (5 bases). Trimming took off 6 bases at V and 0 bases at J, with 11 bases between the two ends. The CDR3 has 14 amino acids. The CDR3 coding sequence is TGTGCCAGCAGGTTCGACAGCATGAACACTGAAGCTTTCTTT. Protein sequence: CASRFDSMNTEAFF.

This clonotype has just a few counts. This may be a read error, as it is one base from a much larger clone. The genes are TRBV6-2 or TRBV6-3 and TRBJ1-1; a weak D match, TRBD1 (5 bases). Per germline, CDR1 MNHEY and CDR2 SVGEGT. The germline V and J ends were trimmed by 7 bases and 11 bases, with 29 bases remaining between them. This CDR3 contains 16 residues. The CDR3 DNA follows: TGTGCCAGCATAGTGGGGGGTCCGCGGGACGCGTACGTCGCTTTCTTT. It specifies CASIVGGPRDAYVAFF.